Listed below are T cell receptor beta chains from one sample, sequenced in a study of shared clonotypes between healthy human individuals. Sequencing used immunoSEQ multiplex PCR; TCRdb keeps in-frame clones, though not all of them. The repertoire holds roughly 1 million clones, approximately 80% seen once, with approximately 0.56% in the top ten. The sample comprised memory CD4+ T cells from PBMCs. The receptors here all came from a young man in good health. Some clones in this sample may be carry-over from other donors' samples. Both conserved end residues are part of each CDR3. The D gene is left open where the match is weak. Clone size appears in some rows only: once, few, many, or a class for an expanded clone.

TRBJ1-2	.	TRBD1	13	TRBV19	TGTGCCAGTAGTCCTGGGACAGGGTATGGCTACACCTTC	CASSPGTGYGYTF
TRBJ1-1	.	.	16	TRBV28	TGTGCCAGCCGAAAAGGGTTGATCCACATGAACACTGAAGCTTTCTTT	CASRKGLIHMNTEAFF
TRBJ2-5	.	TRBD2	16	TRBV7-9	TGTGCCAGCAGCTATTGGGGAGCGGGGGGGTACGAGACCCAGTACTTC	CASSYWGAGGYETQYF
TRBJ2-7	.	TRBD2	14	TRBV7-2	TGTGCCAGCAGCTTGTCTTCTAGCGGATACGAGTGGGACTTC	CASSLSSSGYEWDF
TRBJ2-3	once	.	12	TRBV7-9	TGTGCCAGCAGCTTAGTGAGCGATACGCAGTATTTT	CASSLVSDTQYF
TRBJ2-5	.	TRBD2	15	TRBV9	TGTGCCAGCAGCAAGGGACTAGCGACGGGAGAGACCCAGTACTTC	CASSKGLATGETQYF
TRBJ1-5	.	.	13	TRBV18	TGTGCCAGCTCACCCCAGAGAGATCAGCCCCAGCATTTT	CASSPQRDQPQHF
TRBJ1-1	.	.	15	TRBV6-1	TGTGCCAGCAGTGAAGTCTGGGCCCAGAACACTGAAGCTTTCTTT	CASSEVWAQNTEAFF
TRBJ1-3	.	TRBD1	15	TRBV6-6	TGTGCCAGCAGTTGGGACAGGGCTTCGGGAAACACCATATATTTT	CASSWDRASGNTIYF
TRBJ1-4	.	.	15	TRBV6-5	TGTGCCAGCAGTTCCCGACGGCCAACTAATGAAAAACTGTTTTTT	CASSSRRPTNEKLFF
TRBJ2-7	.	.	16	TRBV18	TGTGCCAGCTCCGAATCCGACAGCGCATACGGATACGAGCAGTACTTC	CASSESDSAYGYEQYF
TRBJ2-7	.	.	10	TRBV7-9	TGTGCCACCGGTTACCAGGAGCAGTACTTC	CATGYQEQYF
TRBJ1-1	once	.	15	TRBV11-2	TGTGCCAGCAGGGGCTCAACAACTGTCGGGCCTGAAGCTTTCTTT	CASRGSTTVGPEAFF
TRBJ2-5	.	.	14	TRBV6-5	TGTGCCAGCACTCAAGGGGGGGCGCCTGATACCCAGTACTTC	CASTQGGAPDTQYF
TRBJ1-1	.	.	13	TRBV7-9	TGTGCCAGCAGCGCCCAGACGAACACTGAAGCTTTCTTT	CASSAQTNTEAFF
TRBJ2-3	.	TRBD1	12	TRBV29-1	TGCAGCGGGACAGGGGGCACAGATACGCAGTATTTT	CSGTGGTDTQYF
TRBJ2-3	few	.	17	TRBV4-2	TGTGCCAGCAGCCTAGAAGCCGGTAGCGGCTTCACAGATACGCAGTATTTT	CASSLEAGSGFTDTQYF
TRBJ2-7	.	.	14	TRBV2	TGTGCCAGCACCTCTCCAGGCATCTCCTACGAGCAGTACTTC	CASTSPGISYEQYF
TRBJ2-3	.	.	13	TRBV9	TGTGCCAGCAGCGTAAACCCCCAGGACACGCAGTATTTT	CASSVNPQDTQYF
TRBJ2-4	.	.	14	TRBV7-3	TGTGCCAGCAGCTTAATGGGCCAGTCGAGCATTCAGTACTTC	CASSLMGQSSIQYF
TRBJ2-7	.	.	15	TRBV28	TGTGCCAGCAGTTTTCGGGCCCGGTACCTGTACGAGCAGTACTTC	CASSFRARYLYEQYF
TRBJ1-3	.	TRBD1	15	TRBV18	TGTGCCAGCTCACCAGGCCAGGGGGGCGGAAACACCATATATTTT	CASSPGQGGGNTIYF
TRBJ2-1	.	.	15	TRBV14	TGTGCCAGCAGCCGTAACTCGCCCCCATACAATGAGCAGTTCTTC	CASSRNSPPYNEQFF
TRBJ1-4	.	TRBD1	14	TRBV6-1	TGTGCCAGCAGTGAAGGGGCAGGGGGTGAAAAACTGTTTTTT	CASSEGAGGEKLFF
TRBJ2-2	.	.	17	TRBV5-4	TGTGCCAGCAGCTTGGGTATGGGACCCCGGAGCACCGGGGAGCTGTTTTTT	CASSLGMGPRSTGELFF
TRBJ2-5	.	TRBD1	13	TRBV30	TGTGCCTGGAGTGTACAGGGGGCGGGGACCCAGTACTTC	CAWSVQGAGTQYF
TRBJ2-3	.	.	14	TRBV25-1	TGTGCCAGCAGAAGGACGGGAAGCACAGATACGCAGTATTTT	CASRRTGSTDTQYF
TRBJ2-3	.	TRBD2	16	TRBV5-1	TGCGCCAGCAGCAAAGAAGCGGGAGGGCCTGCAGATACGCAGTATTTT	CASSKEAGGPADTQYF
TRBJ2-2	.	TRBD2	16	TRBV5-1	TGCGCCAGCAGCTTTATAGCGGGTATGAACACCGGGGAGCTGTTTTTT	CASSFIAGMNTGELFF
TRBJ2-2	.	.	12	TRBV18	TGTGCCAGCTCACCAATAATCGGGGAGCTGTTTTTT	CASSPIIGELFF
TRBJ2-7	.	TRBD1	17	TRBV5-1	TGCGCCAGCAGCTTAGGACGGAGGACAGGGAGCTCCTACGAGCAGTACTTC	CASSLGRRTGSSYEQYF
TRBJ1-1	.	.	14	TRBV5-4	TGTGCCAGCAGCTTGACATCTACGGGTACTGAAGCTTTCTTT	CASSLTSTGTEAFF
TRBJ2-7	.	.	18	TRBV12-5	TGTGCTAGTGGTTTGGTACACATTGGGCCCCCGGGTTCCTACGAGCAGTACTTC	CASGLVHIGPPGSYEQYF
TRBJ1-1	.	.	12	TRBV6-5	TGTGCCAGCAGTTTTGGAGGGACTGAAGCTTTCTTT	CASSFGGTEAFF
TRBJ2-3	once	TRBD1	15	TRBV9	TGTGCCAGCAGCGTAGGGACAGGGGGCGCGAATACGCAGTATTTT	CASSVGTGGANTQYF
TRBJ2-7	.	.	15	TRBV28	TGTGCCAGCAGTCCAGGGAATAAGGGGTCGTACGAGCAGTACTTC	CASSPGNKGSYEQYF
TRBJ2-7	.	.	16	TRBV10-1	TGCGCCAGCAGCCCGAGGGGTTCCACAGCTCTATACGAGCAGTACTTC	CASSPRGSTALYEQYF
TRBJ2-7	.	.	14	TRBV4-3	TGCGCCAGCAGCCAAGGTCCTGGGGGTTACGAGCAGTACTTC	CASSQGPGGYEQYF
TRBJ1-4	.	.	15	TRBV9	TGTGCCAGCAGCGAATCAGACCTCACAAATGAAAAACTGTTTTTT	CASSESDLTNEKLFF
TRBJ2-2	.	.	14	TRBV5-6	TGTGCCACCACGCGTAGGGAGAACACCGGGGAGCTGTTTTTT	CATTRRENTGELFF
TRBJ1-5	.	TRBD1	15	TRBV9	TGTGCCAGCAGCCGGGACAGGGGGTTCAATCAGCCCCAGCATTTT	CASSRDRGFNQPQHF
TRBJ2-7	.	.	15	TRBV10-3	TGTGCCATCAGTGAGTCGGGAGTCGGGTTGAACGAGCAGTACTTC	CAISESGVGLNEQYF
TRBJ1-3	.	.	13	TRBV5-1	TGCGCCAGCAGCTGGGGGTCGGGAAACACCATATATTTT	CASSWGSGNTIYF
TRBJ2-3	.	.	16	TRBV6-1	TGTGCCAGCAGTGAAAGGGGCAGGGTGCCTTCGAGTCCGCAGTATTTT	CASSERGRVPSSPQYF